This T cell receptor (beta chain) emerged from a study of CD8 T cells in Susac syndrome. In this sample, this clonotype turned up once. It was treatment-naive patients with stable or active relapsing-remitting disease who made up the multiple sclerosis controls. Germline trimming cut 4 bases from V and 4 bases from J; bases unmatched to any gene: 4. CDR1 GTSNPN and CDR2 SVGIG come from the germline V gene (reference sequence). The CDR3 spans 14 residues. An input of roughly 0.5 to 1 ug of RNA was subjected to reverse transcription using random hexamers. TCRdb independently ran MiXCR on the immunoSEQ multiplex PCR reads; one entry per CDR3 protein. In the table there are 250,000 to 300,000 distinct CDR3 sequences, approximately 81% of which are singletons.

Source material: CD8+ T cells from PBMCs. The genes are TRBV30 and TRBJ2-1; 10 bases line up with TRBD2. This clonotype originated in a human donor with multiple sclerosis. Here the CDR3 DNA reads TGTGCCTGGAACCTAGCGGGAGATTACAATGAGCAGTTCTTC. It yields the protein CAWNLAGDYNEQFF.